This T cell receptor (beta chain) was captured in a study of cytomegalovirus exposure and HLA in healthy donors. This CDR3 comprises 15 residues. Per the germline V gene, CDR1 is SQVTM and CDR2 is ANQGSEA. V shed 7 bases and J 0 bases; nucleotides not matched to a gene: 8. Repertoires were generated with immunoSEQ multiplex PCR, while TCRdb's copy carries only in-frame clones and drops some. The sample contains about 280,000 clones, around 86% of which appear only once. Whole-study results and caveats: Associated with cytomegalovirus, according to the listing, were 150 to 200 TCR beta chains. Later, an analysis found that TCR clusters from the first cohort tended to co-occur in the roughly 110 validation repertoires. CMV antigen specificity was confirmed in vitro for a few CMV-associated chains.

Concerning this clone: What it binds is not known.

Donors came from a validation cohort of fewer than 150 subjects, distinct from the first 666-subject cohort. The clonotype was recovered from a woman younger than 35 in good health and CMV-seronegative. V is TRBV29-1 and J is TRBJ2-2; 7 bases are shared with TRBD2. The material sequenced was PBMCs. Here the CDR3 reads CSARGAGANTGELFF. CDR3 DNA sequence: TGCAGCGCCCGAGGGGCGGGAGCGAACACCGGGGAGCTGTTTTTT.